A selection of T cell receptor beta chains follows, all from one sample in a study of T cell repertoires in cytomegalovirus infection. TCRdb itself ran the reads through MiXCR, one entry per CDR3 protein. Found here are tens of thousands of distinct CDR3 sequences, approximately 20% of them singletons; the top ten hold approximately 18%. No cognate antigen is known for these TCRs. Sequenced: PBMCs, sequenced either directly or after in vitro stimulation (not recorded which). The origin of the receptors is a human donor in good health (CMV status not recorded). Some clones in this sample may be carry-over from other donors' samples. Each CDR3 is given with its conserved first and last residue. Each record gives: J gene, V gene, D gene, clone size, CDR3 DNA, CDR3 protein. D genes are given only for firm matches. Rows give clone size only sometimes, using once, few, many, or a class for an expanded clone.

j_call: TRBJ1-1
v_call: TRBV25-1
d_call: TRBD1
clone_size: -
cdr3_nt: TGTGCCAGCAGTGACCCAGGACAGGGCAACACTGAAGCTTTCTTT
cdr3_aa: CASSDPGQGNTEAFF

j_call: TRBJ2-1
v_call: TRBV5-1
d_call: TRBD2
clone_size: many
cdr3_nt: TGCGCCAGCAGCTTGGGGCTAGCGGGGCCCAATGAGCAGTTCTTC
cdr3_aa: CASSLGLAGPNEQFF

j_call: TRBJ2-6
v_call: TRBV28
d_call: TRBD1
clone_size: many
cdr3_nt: TGTGCCAGCAGTCCGGCAGGGGGCTCTGGGGCCAACGTCCTGACTTTC
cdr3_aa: CASSPAGGSGANVLTF

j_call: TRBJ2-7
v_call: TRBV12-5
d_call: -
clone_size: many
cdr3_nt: TGTGCTAGTGGGCCGGGGGGACACTACGAGCAGTACTTC
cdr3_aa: CASGPGGHYEQYF

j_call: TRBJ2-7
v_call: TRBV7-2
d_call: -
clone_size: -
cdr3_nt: TGTGCCAGCAGCTTAGGTCCCGGACGTCGGTTGAAGGACGAGCAGTACTTC
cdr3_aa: CASSLGPGRRLKDEQYF

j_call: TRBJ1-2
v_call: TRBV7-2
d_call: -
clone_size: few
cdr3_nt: TGTGCCAGCAGCTTAATCCCTACGGGGGGCTATGGCTACACCTTC
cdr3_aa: CASSLIPTGGYGYTF

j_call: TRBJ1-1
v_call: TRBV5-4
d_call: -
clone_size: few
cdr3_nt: TGTGCCAGCACTCGGTGGGGGAGCACTGAAGCTTTCTTT
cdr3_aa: CASTRWGSTEAFF

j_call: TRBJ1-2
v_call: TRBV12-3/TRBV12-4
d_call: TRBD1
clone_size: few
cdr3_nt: TGTGCCAGCAGTTTAACAGGGGCCTTCGAGGGCTACACCTTC
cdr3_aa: CASSLTGAFEGYTF

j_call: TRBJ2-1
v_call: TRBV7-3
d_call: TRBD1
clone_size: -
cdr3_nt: TGTGCCAGCAGCGCTAATTGGGGCGGGACAGGGGGACCGGAGCAGTTCTTC
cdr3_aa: CASSANWGGTGGPEQFF

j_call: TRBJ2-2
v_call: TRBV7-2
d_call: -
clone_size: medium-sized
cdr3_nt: TGTGCCAGCAGCCCTCAGGGGGGTTGGAGCGGGGAGCTGTTTTTT
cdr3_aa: CASSPQGGWSGELFF

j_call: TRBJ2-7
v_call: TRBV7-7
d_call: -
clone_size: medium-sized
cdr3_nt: TGTGCCAGCAGCGCCGAACCTGGAAGCTCCTACGAGCAGTACTTC
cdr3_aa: CASSAEPGSSYEQYF

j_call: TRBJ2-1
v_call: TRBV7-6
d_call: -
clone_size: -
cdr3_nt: TGTGCCAGCAGCCTGGACTCGAACAATGAGCAGTTCTTC
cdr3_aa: CASSLDSNNEQFF

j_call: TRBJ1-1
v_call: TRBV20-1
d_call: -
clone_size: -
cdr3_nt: TGCAGTGCTAGTAACAGGGACACTGAAGCTTTCTTT
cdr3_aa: CSASNRDTEAFF

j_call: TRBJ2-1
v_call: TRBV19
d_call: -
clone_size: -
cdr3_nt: TGTGCCAGTAGTATAATCGGACGCGATGAGCAGTTCTTC
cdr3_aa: CASSIIGRDEQFF

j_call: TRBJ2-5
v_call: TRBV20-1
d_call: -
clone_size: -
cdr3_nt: TGCAGTGCTAGAGAAGGGTGGGAGACCCAGTACTTC
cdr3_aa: CSAREGWETQYF

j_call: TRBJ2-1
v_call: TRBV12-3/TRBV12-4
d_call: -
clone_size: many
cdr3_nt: TGTGCCAGCAGCACCGCCGGGGGTAATGAGCAGTTCTTC
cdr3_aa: CASSTAGGNEQFF

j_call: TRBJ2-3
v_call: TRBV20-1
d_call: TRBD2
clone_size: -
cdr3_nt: TGCAGTGCTTGGGGAAGCGCGGGAGAAGGTACGCAGTATTTT
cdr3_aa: CSAWGSAGEGTQYF

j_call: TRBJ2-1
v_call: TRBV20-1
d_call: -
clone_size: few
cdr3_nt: TGCAGTGCTGGGGACGGGGATGAGCAGTTCTTC
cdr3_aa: CSAGDGDEQFF

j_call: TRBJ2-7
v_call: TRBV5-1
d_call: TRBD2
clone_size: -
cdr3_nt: TGCGCCAGCAGCTTGTATGGCGGGAGTAACTACGAGCAGTACTTC
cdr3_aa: CASSLYGGSNYEQYF

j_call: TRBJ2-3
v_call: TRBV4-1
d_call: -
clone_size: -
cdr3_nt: TGCGCCAGCAGCCAATTGGTGCGTAGTGATACGCAGTATTTT
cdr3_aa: CASSQLVRSDTQYF

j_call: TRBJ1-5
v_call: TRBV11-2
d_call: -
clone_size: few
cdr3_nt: TGTGCCAGCAGCTCGCGGGCCGTGGCGGATCAGCCCCAGCATTTT
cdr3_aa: CASSSRAVADQPQHF

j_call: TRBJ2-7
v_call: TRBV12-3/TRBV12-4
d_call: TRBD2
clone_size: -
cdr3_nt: TGTGCCAGCAGTTACAAGGCGGGAGGGCCGGGAGAGCAGTACTTC
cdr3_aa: CASSYKAGGPGEQYF

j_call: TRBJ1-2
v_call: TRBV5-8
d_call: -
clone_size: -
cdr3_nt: TGTGCCAGCAGCTTGAGGATAGGGGCGGAGGGCTACACCTTC
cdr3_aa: CASSLRIGAEGYTF

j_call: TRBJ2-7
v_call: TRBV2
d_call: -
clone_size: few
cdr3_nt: TGTGCCATCGGCACAAGCGACTACGAGCAGTACTTC
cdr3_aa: CAIGTSDYEQYF

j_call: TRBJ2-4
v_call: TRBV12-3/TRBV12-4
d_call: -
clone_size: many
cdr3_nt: TGTGCCAGCAGTCCAACCCGGGACAATTATTACTTC
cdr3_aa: CASSPTRDNYYF

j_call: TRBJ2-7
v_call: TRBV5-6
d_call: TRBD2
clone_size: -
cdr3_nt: TGTGCCAGCAGCTCAGCCGGGACTAGCTTCTACGAGCAGTACTTC
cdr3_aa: CASSSAGTSFYEQYF

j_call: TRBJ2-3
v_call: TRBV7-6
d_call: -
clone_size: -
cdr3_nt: TGTGCCAGCAGCTTAGACCCCACAGATACGCAGTATTTT
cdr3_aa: CASSLDPTDTQYF

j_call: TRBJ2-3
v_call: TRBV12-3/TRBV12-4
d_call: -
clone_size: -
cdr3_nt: TGTGCCAGCAGCTCTCTGGGGGTGAGGACAGATACGCAGTATTTT
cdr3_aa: CASSSLGVRTDTQYF

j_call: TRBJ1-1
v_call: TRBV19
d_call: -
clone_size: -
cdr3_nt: TGTGCCAGTAGCCGGTATTCTGGAACTGAAGCTTTCTTT
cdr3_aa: CASSRYSGTEAFF

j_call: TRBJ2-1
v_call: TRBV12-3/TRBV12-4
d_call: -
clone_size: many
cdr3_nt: TGTGCCAGCGGAAGTTTTGGGGATTCGAATGAGCAGTTCTTC
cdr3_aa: CASGSFGDSNEQFF

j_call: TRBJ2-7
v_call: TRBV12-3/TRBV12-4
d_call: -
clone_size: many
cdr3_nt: TGTGCCAGCAGTTTACAGGGACGTGGCGAGCAGTACTTC
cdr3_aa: CASSLQGRGEQYF

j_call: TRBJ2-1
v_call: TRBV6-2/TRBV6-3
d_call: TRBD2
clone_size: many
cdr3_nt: TGTGCCAGCACCCCCCGACTAGCTGGCGATGAGCAGTTCTTC
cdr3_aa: CASTPRLAGDEQFF

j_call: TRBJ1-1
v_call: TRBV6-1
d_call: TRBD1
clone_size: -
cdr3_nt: TGTGCCAGCAGTCCCTATTGGACAGGGCGTCGTGTGAGCACTGAAGCTTTCTTT
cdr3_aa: CASSPYWTGRRVSTEAFF

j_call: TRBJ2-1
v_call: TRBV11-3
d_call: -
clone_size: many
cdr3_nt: TGTGCCAGCAGCTTATCGTCCTCGAATGAGCAGTTCTTC
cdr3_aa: CASSLSSSNEQFF

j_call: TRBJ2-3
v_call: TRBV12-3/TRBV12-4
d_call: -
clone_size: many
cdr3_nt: TGTGCCAGCAGCCCCAGCGGAACCTTCACAGATACGCAGTATTTT
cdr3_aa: CASSPSGTFTDTQYF

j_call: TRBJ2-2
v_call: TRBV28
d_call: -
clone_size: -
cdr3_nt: TGTGCCAGCAGCTCCTTTAGGCCAGCCGGGGAGCTGTTTTTT
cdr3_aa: CASSSFRPAGELFF

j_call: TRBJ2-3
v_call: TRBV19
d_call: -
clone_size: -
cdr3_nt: TGTGCCAGTAGTATAGATCTTGTAGCAGATACGCAGTATTTT
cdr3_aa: CASSIDLVADTQYF

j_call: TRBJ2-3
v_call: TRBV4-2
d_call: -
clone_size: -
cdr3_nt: TGTGCCAGCAGCCAAGATTTTACCTCCGCCCCTAGCACAGATACGCAGTATTTT
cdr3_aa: CASSQDFTSAPSTDTQYF

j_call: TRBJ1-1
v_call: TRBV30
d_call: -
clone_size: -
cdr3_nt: TGTGCCTGGAGTTCACACCCCGGGACGGAGAACACTGAAGCTTTCTTT
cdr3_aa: CAWSSHPGTENTEAFF

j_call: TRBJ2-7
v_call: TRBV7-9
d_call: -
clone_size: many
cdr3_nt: TGTGCCAGCAGCGGCGACAGAGACTACGAGCAGTACTTC
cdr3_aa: CASSGDRDYEQYF

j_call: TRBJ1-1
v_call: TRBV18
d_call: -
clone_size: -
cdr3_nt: TGTGCCAGCTCACCACGGCAGGACACTGAAGCTTTCTTT
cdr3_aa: CASSPRQDTEAFF

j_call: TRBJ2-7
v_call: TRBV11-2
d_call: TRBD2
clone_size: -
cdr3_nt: TGTGCCAGCAGCCTAGACGGACTAGGGGTGGGGTACGAGCAGTACTTC
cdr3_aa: CASSLDGLGVGYEQYF

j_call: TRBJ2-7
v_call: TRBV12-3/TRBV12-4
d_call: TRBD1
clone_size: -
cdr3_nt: TGTGCCAGCAGTTTAGGGCAGGGGGACTCCTACGAGCAGTACTTC
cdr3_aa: CASSLGQGDSYEQYF

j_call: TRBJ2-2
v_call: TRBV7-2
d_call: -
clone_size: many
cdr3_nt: TGTGCCAGCAGCACCGGGGACTGGAACACCGGGGAGCTGTTTTTT
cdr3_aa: CASSTGDWNTGELFF

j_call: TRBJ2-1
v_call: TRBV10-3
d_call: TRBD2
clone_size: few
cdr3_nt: TGTGCCACCAGGCCCGGACTAGCGGTTTCCTACAATGAGCAGTTCTTC
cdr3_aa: CATRPGLAVSYNEQFF

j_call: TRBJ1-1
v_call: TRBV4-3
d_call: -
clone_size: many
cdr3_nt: TGCGCCAGCACTCCCCAGACGGCGCACACTGAAGCTTTCTTT
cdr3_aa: CASTPQTAHTEAFF

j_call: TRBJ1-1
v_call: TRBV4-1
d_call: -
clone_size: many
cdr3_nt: TGCGCCAGCAGCCAAGAAGGCAGGGGTTGGACTGAAGCTTTCTTT
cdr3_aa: CASSQEGRGWTEAFF

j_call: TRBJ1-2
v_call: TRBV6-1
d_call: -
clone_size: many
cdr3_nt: TGTGCCAGCAGTGACCGCACAGGGAATGGCTACACCTTC
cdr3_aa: CASSDRTGNGYTF

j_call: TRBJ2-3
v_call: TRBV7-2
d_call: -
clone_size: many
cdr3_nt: TGTGCCAGCAGCTCCTTCACTAGTGTCCGCACAGATACGCAGTATTTT
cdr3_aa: CASSSFTSVRTDTQYF

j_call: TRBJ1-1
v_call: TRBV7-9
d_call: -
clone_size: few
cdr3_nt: TGTGCCAGCAGCTTTTCTCGAACGAACACTGAAGCTTTCTTT
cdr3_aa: CASSFSRTNTEAFF

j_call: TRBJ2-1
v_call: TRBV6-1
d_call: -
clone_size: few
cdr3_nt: TGTGCCAGCAGTCGAAGTGGGGGTTATGAGCAGTTCTTC
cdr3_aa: CASSRSGGYEQFF

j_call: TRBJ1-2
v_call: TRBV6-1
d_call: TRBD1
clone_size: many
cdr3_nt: TGTGCCAGCAGAACGGACAGGGCGTCGGGTGGCTACACCTTC
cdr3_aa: CASRTDRASGGYTF

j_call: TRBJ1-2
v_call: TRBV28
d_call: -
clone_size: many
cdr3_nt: TGTGCCAGCAGTTTTGGGGGTTTGGGCTATGGCTACACCTTC
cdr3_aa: CASSFGGLGYGYTF

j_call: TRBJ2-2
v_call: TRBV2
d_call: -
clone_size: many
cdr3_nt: TGTGCCAGCAGTGAAGACGGGACAACCACCGGGGAGCTGTTTTTT
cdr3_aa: CASSEDGTTTGELFF

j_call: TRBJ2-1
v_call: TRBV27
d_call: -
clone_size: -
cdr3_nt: TGTGCCACCATCGGACGTAGCTCCTACAATGAGCAGTTCTTC
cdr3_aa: CATIGRSSYNEQFF

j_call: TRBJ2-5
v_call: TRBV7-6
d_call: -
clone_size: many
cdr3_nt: TGTGCCAGCAGCTTAGGAGGGGGAACGGAGACCCAGTACTTC
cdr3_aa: CASSLGGGTETQYF

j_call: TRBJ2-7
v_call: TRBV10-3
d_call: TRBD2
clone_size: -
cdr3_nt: TGTGCCATCCAACGAGACGGGGGGTATGACGAGCAGTACTTC
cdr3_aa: CAIQRDGGYDEQYF

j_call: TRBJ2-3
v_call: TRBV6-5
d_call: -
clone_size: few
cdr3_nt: TGTGCCAGCATGAGAGGCGGAAGCACAGATACGCAGTATTTT
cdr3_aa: CASMRGGSTDTQYF

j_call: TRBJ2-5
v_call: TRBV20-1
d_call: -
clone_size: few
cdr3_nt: TGCAGTGCCCAGTACCAAGAGACCCAGTACTTC
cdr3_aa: CSAQYQETQYF